This record concerns one T cell receptor beta chain sequence. Antigen specificity is unknown. This CDR3 has 17 amino acids. Trimming left V 4 bases short and J 2 bases short, with 20 bases between. Germline values: CDR1 MNHNS, CDR2 SASEGT. Libraries were prepared by immunoSEQ multiplex PCR; TCRdb keeps only in-frame clonotypes and omits some of them. This sample has approximately 130,000 clones; 85% to 90% occur once, and the top ten carry about 29%. The data originate from a study of T cell responses to AZD1222 COVID-19 vaccine. Broader study findings: Baseline seropositivity occurred in only a handful of AZD1222 recipients. Clonal diversity may have been underestimated, and the donors were mostly white British, with more females than males. Repertoires were obtained solely post-peak T cell response. At 160-218 and 743-854, vaccine-associated CD4 TCRs were dominant, and they spanned spike.

The rearrangement uses TRBV6-1 and TRBJ2-5, with D possibly being TRBD2 (5 bases). This TCR derives from an adult in good health. The source material was peripheral blood, sampled on day 0 of AZD1222 vaccination. The DNA of the CDR3 is TGTGCCAGCAGTGTCCGGGCGGGCGTAGAGATTCAAGAGACCCAGTACTTC. Its translation: CASSVRAGVEIQETQYF.